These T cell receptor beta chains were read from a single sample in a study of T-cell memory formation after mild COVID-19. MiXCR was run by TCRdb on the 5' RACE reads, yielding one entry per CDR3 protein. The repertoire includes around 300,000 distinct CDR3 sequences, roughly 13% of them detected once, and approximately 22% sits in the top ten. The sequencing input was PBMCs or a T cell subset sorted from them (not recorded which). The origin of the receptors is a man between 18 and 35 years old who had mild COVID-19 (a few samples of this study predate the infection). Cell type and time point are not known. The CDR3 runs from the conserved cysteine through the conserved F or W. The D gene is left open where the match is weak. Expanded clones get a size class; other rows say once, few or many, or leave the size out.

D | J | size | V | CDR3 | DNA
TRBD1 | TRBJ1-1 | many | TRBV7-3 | CASSPRTGENTEAFF | TGTGCCAGCAGCCCGAGGACAGGGGAGAACACTGAAGCTTTCTTT
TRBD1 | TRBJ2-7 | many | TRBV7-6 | CASSTTGGQGTEQYF | TGTGCCAGCAGCACAACCGGGGGACAGGGTACCGAGCAGTACTTC
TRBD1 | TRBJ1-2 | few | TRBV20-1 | CSAYPRGRREGYTF | TGCAGTGCGTATCCCAGGGGGAGAAGAGAAGGCTACACCTTC
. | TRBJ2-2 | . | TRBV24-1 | CATSGDLLNTGELFF | TGTGCCACCAGTGGGGACCTCCTGAACACCGGGGAGCTGTTTTTT
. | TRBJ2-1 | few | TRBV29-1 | CSVELVSYNEQFF | TGCAGCGTTGAACTAGTCTCCTACAATGAGCAGTTCTTC
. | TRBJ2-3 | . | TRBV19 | CASKHRSSTDTQYF | TGTGCCAGTAAACACAGATCTAGCACAGATACGCAGTATTTT
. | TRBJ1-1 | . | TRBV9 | CASSVFGNTEAFF | TGTGCCAGCAGCGTATTCGGGAACACTGAAGCTTTCTTT
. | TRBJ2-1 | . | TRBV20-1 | CSASRGGSEQFF | TGCAGTGCTAGTAGGGGGGGGAGTGAGCAGTTCTTC
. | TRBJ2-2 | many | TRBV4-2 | CAFGGQPDGELFF | TGTGCTTTCGGCGGCCAGCCGGACGGGGAGCTGTTTTTT
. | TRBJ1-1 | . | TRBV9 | CASSEQGRTEAFF | TGTGCCAGCAGCGAACAGGGAAGGACTGAAGCTTTCTTT
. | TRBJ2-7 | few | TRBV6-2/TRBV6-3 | CASSYTVEQYF | TGTGCCAGCAGTTACACAGTCGAGCAGTACTTC
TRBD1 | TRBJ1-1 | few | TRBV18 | CASSPDRGPAEAFF | TGTGCCAGCTCACCGGACAGGGGCCCGGCTGAAGCTTTCTTT
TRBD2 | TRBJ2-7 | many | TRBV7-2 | CASSFAGGREQYF | TGTGCCAGCAGCTTCGCGGGGGGGCGGGAGCAGTACTTC
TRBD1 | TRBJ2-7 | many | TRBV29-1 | CSATGTGRYEQYF | TGCAGCGCGACCGGGACAGGTCGGTACGAGCAGTACTTC
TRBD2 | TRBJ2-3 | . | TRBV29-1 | CSAVPGLGHIDTQYF | TGCAGCGCCGTTCCGGGACTAGGTCATATAGATACGCAGTATTTT
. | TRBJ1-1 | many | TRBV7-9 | CASSSGQNTEAFF | TGTGCCAGCAGCTCCGGACAGAACACTGAAGCTTTCTTT
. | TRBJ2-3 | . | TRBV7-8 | CASSRRGAVTQYF | TGTGCCAGCAGCCGCCGGGGGGCCGTTACGCAGTATTTT
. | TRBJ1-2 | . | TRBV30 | CALEGAARGYTF | TGTGCACTGGAAGGGGCCGCGCGAGGCTACACCTTC
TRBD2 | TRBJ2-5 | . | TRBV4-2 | CASSQGPRGSGEETQYF | TGTGCCAGCAGCCAAGGCCCGAGGGGTAGCGGGGAAGAGACCCAGTACTTC
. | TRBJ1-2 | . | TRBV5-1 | CASSETGMDYGYTF | TGCGCCAGCAGCGAAACAGGGATGGACTATGGCTACACCTTC
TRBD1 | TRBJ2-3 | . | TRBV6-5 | CASSYFGTGESDTQYF | TGTGCCAGCAGTTACTTTGGGACAGGGGAGTCAGATACGCAGTATTTT
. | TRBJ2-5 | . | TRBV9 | CASSEEGLQETQYF | TGTGCCAGCAGCGAAGAGGGACTTCAAGAGACCCAGTACTTC
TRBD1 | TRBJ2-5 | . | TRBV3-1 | CASSPGQGSFQETQYF | TGTGCCAGCAGCCCGGGACAGGGATCTTTCCAAGAGACCCAGTACTTC
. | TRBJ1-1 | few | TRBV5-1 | CASSLEGTGFEAFF | TGCGCCAGCAGCTTGGAAGGGACCGGCTTTGAAGCTTTCTTT
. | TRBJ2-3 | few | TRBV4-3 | CASSQGSPRIGQYF | TGCGCCAGCAGCCAAGGGAGCCCCCGGATAGGGCAGTATTTT
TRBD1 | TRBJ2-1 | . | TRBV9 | CASSGPPGQGPYSEQFF | TGTGCCAGCAGCGGACCCCCGGGACAGGGCCCTTATAGCGAGCAGTTCTTC
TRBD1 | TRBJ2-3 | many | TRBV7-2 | CASSLQGAQYF | TGTGCCAGCAGCTTACAGGGGGCGCAGTATTTT
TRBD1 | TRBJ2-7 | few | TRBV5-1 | CASSPGQGADEQYF | TGCGCCAGCAGCCCGGGACAGGGGGCCGACGAGCAGTACTTC
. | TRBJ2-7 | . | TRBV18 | CASSPGASSSYEQYF | TGTGCCAGCTCACCAGGGGCATCCAGCTCCTACGAGCAGTACTTC
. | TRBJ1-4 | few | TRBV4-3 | CASSQEGGELFF | TGCGCCAGCAGCCAAGAAGGTGGGGAACTGTTTTTT
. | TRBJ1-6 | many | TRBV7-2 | CASSARVRSYNSPLHF | TGTGCCAGCAGCGCACGGGTTCGCTCCTATAATTCACCCCTCCACTTT
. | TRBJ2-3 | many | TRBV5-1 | CASSLGQSPDTQYF | TGCGCCAGCAGCTTGGGACAGAGCCCAGATACGCAGTATTTT
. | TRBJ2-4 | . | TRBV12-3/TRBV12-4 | CASSLEMVSNKNIQYF | TGTGCCAGCAGTTTAGAGATGGTCAGTAACAAAAACATTCAGTACTTC
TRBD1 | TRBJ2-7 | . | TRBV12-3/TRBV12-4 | CASSPKGTGGEQYF | TGTGCCAGCAGTCCGAAAGGGACAGGGGGCGAGCAGTACTTC
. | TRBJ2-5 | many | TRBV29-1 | CSGNSKETQYF | TGCAGCGGGAATTCGAAAGAGACCCAGTACTTC
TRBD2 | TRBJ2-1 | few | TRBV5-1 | CASRAIAGGLDEQFF | TGCGCCAGCAGAGCGATAGCGGGGGGGCTCGATGAGCAGTTCTTC
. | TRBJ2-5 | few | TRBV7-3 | CASSWTPGETQYF | TGTGCCAGCAGCTGGACCCCTGGGGAGACCCAGTACTTC
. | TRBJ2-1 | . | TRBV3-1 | CASSQSVNEQFF | TGTGCCAGCAGCCAAAGTGTCAATGAGCAGTTCTTC
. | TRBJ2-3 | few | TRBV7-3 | CASSWEGRQDTQYF | TGTGCCAGCAGCTGGGAAGGGAGGCAAGATACGCAGTATTTT
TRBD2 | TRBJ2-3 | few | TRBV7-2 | CASSLGGLAGESDTQYF | TGTGCCAGCAGCTTAGGGGGACTAGCGGGGGAGTCAGATACGCAGTATTTT
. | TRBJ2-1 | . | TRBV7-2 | CASRAGYMDEQFF | TGTGCCAGCAGAGCCGGGTACATGGATGAGCAGTTCTTC
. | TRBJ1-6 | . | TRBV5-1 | CASSLKMDSPLHF | TGCGCCAGCAGCCTAAAGATGGATTCACCCCTCCACTTT
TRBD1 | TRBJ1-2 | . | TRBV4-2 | CATQGQGTVGYTF | TGTGCCACACAGGGACAGGGAACGGTAGGCTACACCTTC
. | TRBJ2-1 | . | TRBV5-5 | CASSLQGINEQFF | TGTGCCAGCAGCTTGCAGGGGATCAATGAGCAGTTCTTC
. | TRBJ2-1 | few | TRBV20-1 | CSARETDYNEQFF | TGCAGTGCTAGGGAGACCGACTACAATGAGCAGTTCTTC
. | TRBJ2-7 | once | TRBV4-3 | CASSQERTGNYEQYF | TGCGCCAGCAGCCAAGAACGTACAGGGAATTACGAGCAGTACTTC
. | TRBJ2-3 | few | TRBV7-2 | CASSPRKRAIRDTQYF | TGTGCCAGCAGTCCTAGAAAGCGGGCGATCCGAGATACGCAGTATTTT
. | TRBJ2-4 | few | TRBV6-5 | CASRIGPTAIQYF | TGTGCCAGCAGGATAGGACCGACGGCCATTCAGTACTTC
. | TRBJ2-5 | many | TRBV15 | CATSYRPGVRETQYF | TGTGCCACCAGCTATCGACCCGGGGTGAGAGAGACCCAGTACTTC
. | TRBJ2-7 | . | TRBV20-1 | CSAPDREGSYEQYF | TGCAGTGCACCCGACAGGGAGGGATCCTACGAGCAGTACTTC
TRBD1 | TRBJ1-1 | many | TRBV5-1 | CASSRNPGQGPLNTEAFF | TGCGCCAGCAGCAGAAACCCGGGACAGGGGCCGCTGAACACTGAAGCTTTCTTT
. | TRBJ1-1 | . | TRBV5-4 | CASSLGGRVRTEAFF | TGTGCCAGCAGCTTGGGGGGCAGGGTGCGCACTGAAGCTTTCTTT
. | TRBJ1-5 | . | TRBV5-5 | CASSLVAGDNQPQHF | TGTGCCAGCAGCTTGGTGGCAGGGGACAATCAGCCCCAGCATTTT
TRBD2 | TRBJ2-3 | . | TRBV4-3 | CASSQEALAGEGTQYF | TGCGCCAGCAGCCAAGAGGCGCTAGCGGGGGAGGGAACGCAGTATTTT